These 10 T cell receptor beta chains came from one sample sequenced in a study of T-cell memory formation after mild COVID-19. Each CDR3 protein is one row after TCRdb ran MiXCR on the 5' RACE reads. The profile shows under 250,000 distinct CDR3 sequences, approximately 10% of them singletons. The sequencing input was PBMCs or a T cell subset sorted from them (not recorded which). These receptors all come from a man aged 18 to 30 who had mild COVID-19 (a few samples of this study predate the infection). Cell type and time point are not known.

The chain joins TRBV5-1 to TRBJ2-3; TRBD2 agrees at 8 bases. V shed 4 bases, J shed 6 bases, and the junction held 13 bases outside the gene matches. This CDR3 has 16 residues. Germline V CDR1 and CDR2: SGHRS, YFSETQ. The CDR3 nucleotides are TGCGCCAGCAGCCAAAAAGCGGGGGTCCCGGGGGATACGCAGTATTTT. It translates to CASSQKAGVPGDTQYF.

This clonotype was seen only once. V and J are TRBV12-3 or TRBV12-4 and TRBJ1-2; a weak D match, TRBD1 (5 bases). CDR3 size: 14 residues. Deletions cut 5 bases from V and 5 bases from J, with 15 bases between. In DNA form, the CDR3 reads TGTGCCAGCAGTCCGGGACTGGCCCTTTATGGCTACACCTTC. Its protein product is CASSPGLALYGYTF.

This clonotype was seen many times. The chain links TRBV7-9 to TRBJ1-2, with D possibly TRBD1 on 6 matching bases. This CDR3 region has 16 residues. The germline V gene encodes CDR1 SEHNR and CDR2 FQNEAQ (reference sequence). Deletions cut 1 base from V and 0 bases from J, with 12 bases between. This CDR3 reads CASSLDGGLANYGYTF. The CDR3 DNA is TGTGCCAGCAGCTTAGATGGGGGCCTAGCTAACTATGGCTACACCTTC. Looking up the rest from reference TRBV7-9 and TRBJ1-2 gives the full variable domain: DTGVSQNPRHKITKRGQNVTFRCDPISEHNRLYWYRQTLGQGPEFLTYFQNEAQLEKSRLLSDRFSAERPKGSFSTLEIQRTEQGDSAMYLCASSLDGGLANYGYTFGSGTRLTVV.

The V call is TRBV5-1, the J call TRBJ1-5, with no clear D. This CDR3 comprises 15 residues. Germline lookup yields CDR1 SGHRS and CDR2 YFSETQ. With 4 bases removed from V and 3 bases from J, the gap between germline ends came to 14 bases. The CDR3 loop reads CASSLGPLPNQPQHF. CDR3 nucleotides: TGCGCCAGCAGCCTTGGACCGTTACCCAATCAGCCCCAGCATTTT.

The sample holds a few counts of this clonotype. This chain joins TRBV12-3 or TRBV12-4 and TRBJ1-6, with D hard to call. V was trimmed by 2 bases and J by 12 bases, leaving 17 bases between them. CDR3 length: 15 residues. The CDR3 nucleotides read TGTGCCAGCAGTTTAAGGCGGGCCGGGGTTATACCCCTCCACTTT. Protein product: CASSLRRAGVIPLHF.

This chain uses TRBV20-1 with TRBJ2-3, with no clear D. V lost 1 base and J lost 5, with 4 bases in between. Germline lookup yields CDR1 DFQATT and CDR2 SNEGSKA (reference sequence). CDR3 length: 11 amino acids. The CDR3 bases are TGCAGTGCTAGAGGGAGAGATACGCAGTATTTT. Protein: CSARGRDTQYF.

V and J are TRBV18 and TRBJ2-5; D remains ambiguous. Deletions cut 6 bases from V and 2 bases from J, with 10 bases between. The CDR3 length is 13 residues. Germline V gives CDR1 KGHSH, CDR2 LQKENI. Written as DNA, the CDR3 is TGTGCCAGCTCGGCCGCGACACAAGAGACCCAGTACTTC. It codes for CASSAATQETQYF.

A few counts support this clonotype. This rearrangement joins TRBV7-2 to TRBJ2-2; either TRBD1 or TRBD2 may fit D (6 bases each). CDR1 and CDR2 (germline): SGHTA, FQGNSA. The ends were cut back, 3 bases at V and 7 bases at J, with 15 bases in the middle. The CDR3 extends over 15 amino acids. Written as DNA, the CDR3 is TGTGCCAGCAGCTTTAGAGGGGGGTCCGGCGGGGAGCTGTTTTTT. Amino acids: CASSFRGGSGGELFF.

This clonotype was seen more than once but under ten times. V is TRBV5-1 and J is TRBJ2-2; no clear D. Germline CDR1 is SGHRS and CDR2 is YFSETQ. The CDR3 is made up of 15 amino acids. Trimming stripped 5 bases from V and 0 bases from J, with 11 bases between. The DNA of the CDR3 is TGCGCCAGCAGTACGCTCGCAACGAACACCGGGGAGCTGTTTTTT. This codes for CASSTLATNTGELFF.

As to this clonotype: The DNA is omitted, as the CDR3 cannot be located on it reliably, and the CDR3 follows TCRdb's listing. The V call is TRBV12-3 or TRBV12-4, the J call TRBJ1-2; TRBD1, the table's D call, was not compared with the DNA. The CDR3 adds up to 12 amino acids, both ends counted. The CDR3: CASSWGQGASTF.